This TCR beta chain was retrieved from a study of cytomegalovirus exposure and HLA in healthy donors. General study points: Further analysis, carried out later, found HLA-associated TCR beta chains more clonally expanded than equally common other chains. Looking again later, the authors saw that most CMV-associated TCR beta chains seemed HLA-restricted.

Nominally healthy donors provided the samples, though records likely missed some immune exposures. In the PCR, 60 Vbeta and 13 Jbeta primers were used. Per the original data handling: The authors later counted roughly 79 million unique TCR beta chains, some 11 million of them shared. Sequencing used immunoSEQ multiplex PCR; TCRdb keeps in-frame clones, though not all of them. The V and J calls and the clone size are those of that table, but D and trimming were determined from the DNA. The table shows over 150,000 clones, with about 76% occurring only once. The CDR3 covers 14 residues. CDR1 SQVTM and CDR2 ANQGSEA come from the germline V gene. Points on this clone: The antigen is not known.

Sequencing was carried out using PBMCs. The TCR comes from a male donor in good health and CMV-seropositive. The chain joins TRBV29-1 to TRBJ2-1; 9 bases are a match to TRBD2. The CDR3 here is CNGLSGGFYNEQFF. The CDR3 DNA reads TGCAACGGCTTAAGCGGGGGGTTTTACAATGAGCAGTTCTTC.